Listed below are T cell receptor beta chains from one sample, sequenced in a study of blood T cell repertoires in COVID-19. The table came from immunoSEQ multiplex PCR; TCRdb's copy has only in-frame clones and leaves some out. In the table there are 200,000 to 250,000 clones, just under 90% of which are singletons. What was sequenced was peripheral blood. All receptors derive from a young man with COVID-19, enrolled during active disease. Each CDR3 is given with its conserved first and last residue. D genes are given only for firm matches. Some rows have no size entry. The others give once, few or many, or a class for an expanded clone.

TRBD1	TRBV19	TRBJ1-1	-	CASSMRQGPEAFF	TGTGCCAGTAGTATGAGACAGGGCCCTGAAGCTTTCTTT
TRBD2	TRBV4-3	TRBJ2-1	-	CASSQGTLTSGPYNEQFF	TGCGCCAGCAGCCAAGGAACCCTGACTAGCGGTCCTTACAATGAGCAGTTCTTC
TRBD1	TRBV15	TRBJ2-7	-	CATSRDPPGQAQYF	TGTGCCACCAGCAGAGATCCCCCTGGACAGGCTCAGTACTTC
TRBD1	TRBV15	TRBJ1-4	-	CATSRPGQANEKLFF	TGTGCCACCAGCAGACCGGGACAGGCAAATGAAAAACTGTTTTTT
-	TRBV2	TRBJ1-4	few	CASSVWGNNEKLFF	TGTGCCAGCAGTGTATGGGGCAACAATGAAAAACTGTTTTTT
-	TRBV19	TRBJ2-7	-	CASRQGPSSYEQYF	TGTGCCAGTAGGCAGGGTCCCAGCTCCTACGAGCAGTACTTC
TRBD2	TRBV24-1	TRBJ2-3	-	CATSDPTSGRPDTQYF	TGTGCCACCAGTGATCCAACTAGCGGCAGGCCAGATACGCAGTATTTT
-	TRBV7-9	TRBJ1-2	-	CASSVRQVQGYTF	TGTGCCAGCAGCGTGAGACAGGTTCAAGGCTACACCTTC
-	TRBV7-9	TRBJ2-3	-	CASSLYGGTQYF	TGTGCCAGCAGCCTTTACGGGGGTACGCAGTATTTT
TRBD1	TRBV2	TRBJ1-5	-	CASNLQGVNQPQHF	TGTGCCAGCAATCTCCAGGGGGTTAATCAGCCCCAGCATTTT